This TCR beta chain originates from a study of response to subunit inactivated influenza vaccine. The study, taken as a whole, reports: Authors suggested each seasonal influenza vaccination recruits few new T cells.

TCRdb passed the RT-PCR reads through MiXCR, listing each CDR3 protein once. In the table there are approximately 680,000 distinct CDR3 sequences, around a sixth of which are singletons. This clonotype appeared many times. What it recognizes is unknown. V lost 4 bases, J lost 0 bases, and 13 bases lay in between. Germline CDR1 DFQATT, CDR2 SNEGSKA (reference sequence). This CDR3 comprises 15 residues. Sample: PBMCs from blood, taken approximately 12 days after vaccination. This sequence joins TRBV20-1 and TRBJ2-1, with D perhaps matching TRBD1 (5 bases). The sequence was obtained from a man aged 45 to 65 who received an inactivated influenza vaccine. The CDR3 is CSAILGAFSYNEQFF. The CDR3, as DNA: TGCAGTGCTATCCTAGGGGCCTTCTCCTACAATGAGCAGTTCTTC.